These T cell receptor beta chains were read from a single sample in a study of shared clonotypes between healthy human individuals. Here immunoSEQ multiplex PCR was the method, and the copy in TCRdb shows in-frame clones only, minus some. The data contain some 470,000 clones, 60% to 85% of them seen just once; the ten biggest clones take up 10% to 15%. Material: PBMCs. The source is a woman in her 40s in good health. Some clones in this sample may be carry-over from other donors' samples. CDR3s include the opening cysteine and the closing phenylalanine or tryptophan. A D gene is named only where the DNA matches it firmly.

V: TRBV4-1
J: TRBJ2-2
D: TRBD2
CDR3: CASSAGGLAGVGTGELFF

V: TRBV5-1
J: TRBJ2-1
D: NA
CDR3: CASSWTRATEQFF

V: TRBV5-1
J: TRBJ2-3
D: TRBD1
CDR3: CASSAGTGAGDTQYF

V: TRBV15
J: TRBJ1-2
D: TRBD1
CDR3: CATSRANRGNYGYTF

V: TRBV7-9
J: TRBJ2-1
D: NA
CDR3: CASSAWTSYNEQFF

V: TRBV25-1
J: TRBJ1-2
D: NA
CDR3: CASSEKGIYGYTF

V: TRBV4-3
J: TRBJ2-3
D: NA
CDR3: CASSQDLTSSDTQYF

V: TRBV15
J: TRBJ2-7
D: NA
CDR3: CATSSWDQTYEQYF

V: TRBV6-5
J: TRBJ1-3
D: NA
CDR3: CASKDGSGNTIYF

V: TRBV27
J: TRBJ2-4
D: TRBD1
CDR3: CASILPGQLLAKNIQYF

V: TRBV7-9
J: TRBJ2-2
D: NA
CDR3: CASSLIRVRGGELFF

V: TRBV10-2
J: TRBJ2-7
D: TRBD1
CDR3: CASGGWGTGFGYEQYF

V: TRBV9
J: TRBJ1-2
D: TRBD1
CDR3: CASSVGQGIPNYGYTF

V: TRBV4-3
J: TRBJ1-5
D: TRBD1
CDR3: CASSQGTGSNQPQHF

V: TRBV28
J: TRBJ1-2
D: NA
CDR3: CASSSPGSKLGGYTF

V: TRBV6-5
J: TRBJ2-3
D: NA
CDR3: CASSYSSTDTQYF

V: TRBV28
J: TRBJ1-1
D: NA
CDR3: CASRLPRTNTEAFF

V: TRBV6-6
J: TRBJ2-2
D: TRBD2
CDR3: CASRNSGTSGGGELFF

V: TRBV28
J: TRBJ1-1
D: NA
CDR3: CASSSTGSNFMNTEAFF

V: TRBV7-3
J: TRBJ2-6
D: NA
CDR3: CASSSELGANVLTF

V: TRBV4-1
J: TRBJ2-4
D: TRBD2
CDR3: CASSQDRAGGPVF

V: TRBV18
J: TRBJ2-5
D: NA
CDR3: CASSPRQGGQETQYF

V: TRBV10-3
J: TRBJ1-2
D: NA
CDR3: CAISGNYGYTF

V: TRBV10-1
J: TRBJ2-2
D: NA
CDR3: CASMAGRHGFNTGELFF

V: TRBV7-9
J: TRBJ2-7
D: TRBD1
CDR3: CASSLVGQGARYEQYF

V: TRBV19
J: TRBJ2-5
D: TRBD2
CDR3: CASSMGGAQYF

V: TRBV28
J: TRBJ2-1
D: TRBD2
CDR3: CASSLGGSLYNEQFF

V: TRBV7-8
J: TRBJ1-4
D: NA
CDR3: CASSDREGGGKLFF

V: TRBV11-2
J: TRBJ2-7
D: NA
CDR3: CASSSLYEQYF

V: TRBV10-3
J: TRBJ2-2
D: NA
CDR3: CAVGTTNTGELFF

V: TRBV11-2
J: TRBJ2-7
D: NA
CDR3: CASSLIGRYEQYF

V: TRBV6-5
J: TRBJ1-2
D: NA
CDR3: CASSYGPMITF

V: TRBV7-3
J: TRBJ2-3
D: NA
CDR3: CASSYLGRRTDTQYF

V: TRBV7-3
J: TRBJ2-1
D: TRBD2
CDR3: CASSPTSGSRPFF

V: TRBV19
J: TRBJ1-5
D: NA
CDR3: CASSILELDRDQPQHF

V: TRBV27
J: TRBJ1-1
D: NA
CDR3: CASSRYRETEAFF

V: TRBV18
J: TRBJ1-2
D: NA
CDR3: CASSLTTQSYGYTF

V: TRBV5-4
J: TRBJ2-7
D: NA
CDR3: CASSRGSSYSYEQYF

V: TRBV28
J: TRBJ2-2
D: TRBD2
CDR3: CASRPRSGDTGELFF

V: TRBV11-2
J: TRBJ2-5
D: NA
CDR3: CASSLGGVRQETQYF

V: TRBV27
J: TRBJ2-7
D: TRBD2
CDR3: CASSPNRGGRYEQYF

V: TRBV15
J: TRBJ2-3
D: NA
CDR3: CATSRGWTDTDTQYF

V: TRBV5-1
J: TRBJ2-7
D: NA
CDR3: CASSQERGEQYF